A single count supports the clone carrying this T cell receptor beta chain. Its antigen is unknown. The data were taken from a study of OX40 agonist ivuxolimab in advanced cancers. General study points: Undetermined was the antigen specificity of the expanded peripheral T cells. The study found that CD8+ T cells averaged more expanded clones than CD4+.

Data came from immunoSEQ multiplex PCR; TCRdb stores just in-frame clones and leaves some out. The repertoire holds tens of thousands of clones, with around nine tenths as singletons. The CDR3 is 15 residues long. Per the germline V gene, CDR1 is MNHEY and CDR2 is SVGAGI. The J segment lost 6 bases and the V segment lost 6 bases, leaving 9 bases of the junction unmatched. This sequence was found in an adult with an advanced solid tumor such as melanoma, head and neck, liver or kidney cancer. The source was CD4+ or CD8+ T cells sorted from blood, collected in a trial of the OX40 agonist ivuxolimab. The rearrangement joins TRBV6-5 to TRBJ2-2, with 8 bases that match TRBD2. The DNA of the CDR3 is TGTGCCAGCAGCCCCGGGACTAGAGTCGCCGGGGAGCTGTTTTTT. Translation: CASSPGTRVAGELFF.